This record covers a single T cell receptor beta chain. The table lists this clonotype with a few counts. There is no known antigen for this receptor. Per-nucleotide qualities are absent, and no much larger clonotype sits a single base away. This was a case-control study nested in a cohort of healthcare workers in London, UK, who had nasopharyngeal swab PCR tests and blood samples taken every week. Healthcare workers were recruited during the week of the UK lockdown, between 23 and 31 March 2020, and followed weekly for up to about 15 weeks. This sample stems from a study of early T cells in non-severe SARS-CoV-2 infection (dated by TCRdb to the early 2020s). Some background on the complete study: Bulk RNA from unsorted whole blood was used for TCR sequencing, so alpha and beta chains could not be paired. Summary of the overall study and its limitations: VDJdb matching was skewed toward anti-spike CD8 responses, so virus-specific expansions were likely underestimated and private and CD4 specificities were missed.

The germline V end is reduced by 2 bases and the J end by 3 bases; junction bases left unmatched: 11. Its CDR3 holds 17 amino acids, cysteine through phenylalanine. Just the 51-base CDR3 DNA is kept, in frame starting at base 1. Sequences MNHEY (CDR1) and SVGEGT (CDR2) are obtained from the germline V gene. Libraries came from 5' RACE. The data were produced on a NextSeq 500. The TCR library protocol attached unique molecular identifiers to individual cDNA molecules to correct for sequencing error and PCR bias. Both TCR alpha and beta chains were sequenced, and tight co-correlation was observed between alpha and beta sequence abundances in each sample. The paper's data handling went like this. Decombinator V4 was used to annotate TCR sequences for V gene, J gene and CDR3. Expanded TCRs were defined as changing significantly between any two time points under a Poisson model with p below 0.0001. TCR abundances were normalised to the total number of TCRs sequenced in each sample and reported as counts per million. TRAV1-2 paired with TRAJ12, TRAJ20 or TRAJ33 defined MAIT TCRs, while TRAV10 paired with TRAJ18 defined iNKT TCRs. VDJdb, accessed 1 November 2021, was searched for CMV, EBV and SARS-CoV-2 annotated TCRs, excluding TCRs annotated for multiple antigens. TCRdb reprocessing: public reads trimmed at Q25 with fastp, clones called with MiXCR, in-frame beta chains kept. One record per CDR3 amino acid sequence lists the most common genes and DNA. TCRdb, not the authors, supplied the V and J calls. The sample includes around 81,000 distinct CDR3 sequences, with 11% to 15% observed a single time. Approximately 11% of the sample rests with the top ten.

Sequenced material: whole blood. The TCR originated in an adult who was a healthcare worker with PCR-confirmed SARS-CoV-2 infection or an uninfected control (not recorded which). The chain is encoded by TRBV6-2 or TRBV6-3 joined to TRBJ2-3; 7 central nucleotides agree with TRBD2. The sequenced DNA: TGTGCCAGCAGTTACGGACTGGGCGGGGGATCAACAGATACGCAGTATTTT. This yields the protein CASSYGLGGGSTDTQYF.